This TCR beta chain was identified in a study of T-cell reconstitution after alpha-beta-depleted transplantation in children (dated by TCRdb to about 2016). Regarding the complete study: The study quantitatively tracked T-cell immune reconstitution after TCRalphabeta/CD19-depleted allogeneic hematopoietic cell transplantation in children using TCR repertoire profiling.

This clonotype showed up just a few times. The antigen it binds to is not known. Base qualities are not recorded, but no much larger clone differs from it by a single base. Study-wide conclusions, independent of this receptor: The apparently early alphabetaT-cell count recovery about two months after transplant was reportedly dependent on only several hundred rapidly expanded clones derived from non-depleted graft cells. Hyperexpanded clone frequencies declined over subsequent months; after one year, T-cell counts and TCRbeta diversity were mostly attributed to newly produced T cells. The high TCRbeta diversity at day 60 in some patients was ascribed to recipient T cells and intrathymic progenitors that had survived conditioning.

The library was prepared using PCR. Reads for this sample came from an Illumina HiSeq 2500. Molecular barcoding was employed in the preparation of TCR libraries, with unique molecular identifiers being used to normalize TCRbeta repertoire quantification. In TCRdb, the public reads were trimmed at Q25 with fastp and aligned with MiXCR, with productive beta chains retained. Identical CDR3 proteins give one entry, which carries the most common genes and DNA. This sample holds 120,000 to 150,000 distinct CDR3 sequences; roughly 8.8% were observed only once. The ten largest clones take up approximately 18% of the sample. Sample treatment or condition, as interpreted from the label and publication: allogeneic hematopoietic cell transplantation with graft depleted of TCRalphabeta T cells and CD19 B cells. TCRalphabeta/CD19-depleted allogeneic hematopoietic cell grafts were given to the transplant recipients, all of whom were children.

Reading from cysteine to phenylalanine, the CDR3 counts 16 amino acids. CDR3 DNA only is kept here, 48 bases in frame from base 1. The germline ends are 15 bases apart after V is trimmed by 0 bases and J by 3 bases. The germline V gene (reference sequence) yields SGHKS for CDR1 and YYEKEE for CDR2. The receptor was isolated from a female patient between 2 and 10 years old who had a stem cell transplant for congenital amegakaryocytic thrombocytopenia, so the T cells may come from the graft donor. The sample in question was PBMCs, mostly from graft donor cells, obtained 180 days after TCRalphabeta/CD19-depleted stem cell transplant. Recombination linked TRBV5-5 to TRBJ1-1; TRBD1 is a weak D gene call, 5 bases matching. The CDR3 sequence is CASSLGSSRADTEAFF. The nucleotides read TGTGCCAGCAGCTTGGGTTCCAGCAGGGCGGACACTGAAGCTTTCTTT.